This T cell receptor beta chain was sequenced for a study of T cell repertoires in cytomegalovirus infection. Study-wide results and caveats: Identification of carriers of CMV plus the relevant HLA was achieved through cumulative public TCR beta family frequency.

Many counts were recorded for this clonotype. Antigen specificity is unknown. From the reads, TCRdb called clonotypes with MiXCR, one entry per CDR3 protein. Of under 200,000 distinct CDR3 sequences listed, roughly 15% are singletons. Germline CDR1 is SGHVS and CDR2 is FNYEAQ. This CDR3 is built from 16 residues. The trim removed 0 bases at V and 3 bases at J, leaving 5 bases unmatched. The sequence was collected from a human donor in good health (CMV status not recorded). Some clones in this sample may be carry-over from other donors' samples. The chain employs TRBV7-6 and TRBJ2-1; 7 bases map to TRBD1. Sequencing was carried out using CD8+ T cells from PBMCs. Here the CDR3 reads CASSLAIWTGYNEQFF. DNA of the CDR3: TGTGCCAGCAGCTTAGCGATTTGGACAGGCTACAATGAGCAGTTCTTC.